There are a few counts of the clone carrying this T cell receptor (beta chain). What it recognizes is unknown. Total RNA was extracted at no less than 5 micrograms per sample. The data were obtained in a study of blood T cells in healthy people across ages. With a J-beta primer mix and a sample-barcoded 5' primer, a second PCR ran about 7 to 12 cycles. TCRdb itself ran the 5' RACE reads through MiXCR, one entry per CDR3 protein. This sample yields approximately 800,000 distinct CDR3 sequences, of which approximately 25% are seen a single time; roughly 3.8% belongs to the top ten. Study-wide points: The study regarded diversity estimates from one million T cells as underestimates.

These data were also filed under a second study, of T cells of mothers and their children. This second study says: M1S, a second-PCR primer, added sample barcodes and 2-4 random nucleotides.

This receptor was taken from a boy under 18 in good health. Sequencing used blood.

CDR3 nucleotide sequence: TGTGCCAGCAGCTGCCCATCTTACGAGCAGTACTTC. As protein: CASSCPSYEQYF. This chain links TRBV28 with TRBJ2-7; D call uncertain. The V gene's germline CDR1 is MDHEN and CDR2 SYDVKM. V was cut by 6 bases and J by 4 bases, with 10 bases left in between. The CDR3 covers 12 residues.